This T cell receptor (beta chain) comes out of a study of monozygotic twins with inflammatory bowel disease. Study findings and constraints: Background noise in patient repertoires may stem from differing immunosuppressive treatments.

Per donor, roughly 2.5 ml of blood was collected and frozen. No T cells were sorted before total RNA was taken from whole blood. Per germline, CDR1 SGHAT and CDR2 FQNNGV. CDR3 length: 15 amino acids. On this clonotype: The antigen is undetermined.

cDNA was produced in eight separate reactions per sample. TCRdb re-called the 5' RACE reads and catalogs CDR3 proteins one per entry, DNA excluded. The sample table sets out approximately 150,000 distinct CDR3 sequences. The chain uses TRBV11-2 and TRBJ2-3. The specimen was blood. This sequence was found in a human donor with ulcerative colitis or Crohn's disease, or a healthy co-twin of an affected twin (not recorded which). This chain's CDR3 is CASSLVGTSTDTQYF. The full variable domain, completed using reference TRBV11-2 and TRBJ2-3, is EAGVAQSPRYKIIEKRQSVAFWCNPISGHATLYWYQQILGQGPKLLIQFQNNGVVDDSQLPKDRFSAERLKGVDSTLKIQPAKLEDSAVYLCASSLVGTSTDTQYFGPGTRLTVL.